Included here is one T cell receptor beta chain sequence, with context. The target antigen is unknown. Profiling relied on immunoSEQ multiplex PCR, and the TCRdb table lists in-frame clones only, not all of them. This sample has tens of thousands of clones, with approximately 92% found just once. V was clipped by 5 bases and J by 3 bases, with 5 bases between them. Per the germline V gene, CDR1 is SGHTA and CDR2 is FQGNSA. CDR3 size: 11 residues. The source of the sample is a study of T cells in localized non-small cell lung cancer. Regarding the study as a whole: Highest T cell clonality was seen in uninvolved adjacent lung, surpassing that measured in tumor. A raised T cell density in blood coincided with lengthier overall survival. Sequence data derive from only one tumor region, so heterogeneity remains possible. Median around 54 top-100 tumor clones were shared with paired adjacent lung.

This chain links TRBV7-2 with TRBJ2-7; no clear D. The source was peripheral blood, collected before any cancer treatment. The receptor was isolated from a female donor at least 60 years old with stage I lung adenocarcinoma. CDR3 sequence: CASSLLYEQYF. DNA for the CDR3: TGTGCCAGCAGCCTCCTCTACGAGCAGTACTTC.